This TCR beta chain derives from a study of CD8+ T cells in alopecia areata. Following RNA extraction, reverse transcription yielded cDNA that acted as the sequencing template. Repertoires were generated with immunoSEQ multiplex PCR, while TCRdb's copy carries only in-frame clones and drops some. Here the sample spans roughly 220,000 clones, around two fifths being singletons. CDR3 length: 12 residues. The V end was cut by 6 bases, the J end by 8 bases, with 13 bases between. The germline CDR1 and CDR2 sequences are GTSNPN and SVGIG (reference sequence). The treatment was: oral pan-JAK inhibitor, 5-10 mg twice daily. This clone was seen only a few times.

This receptor was obtained from a human donor with alopecia areata. The sequenced sample was CD4+ T cells sorted from blood, obtained around week 31, from a patient treated with tofacitinib. The gene calls are TRBV30 and TRBJ1-4, with D perhaps TRBD1 (5 bases). The CDR3 region is CACQPGPEKLFF. The CDR3 bases are TGTGCCTGCCAGCCGGGACCCGAAAAACTGTTTTTT.